The 10 T cell receptor beta chains presented below share a single source sample, sequenced in a study of blood T cell repertoires in COVID-19. The table came from immunoSEQ multiplex PCR; TCRdb's copy has only in-frame clones and leaves some out. Here the sample spans over 300,000 clones, nearly 90% being singletons. Sequencing was performed on PBMCs or T cells enriched from blood (not recorded which). These TCRs come from a woman aged 25 to 39 who had recovered from COVID-19.

The gene calls are TRBV18 and TRBJ1-1; D gene ambiguous. The CDR3 covers 12 residues. V lost 5 bases, J lost 7 bases, and 11 bases lay in between. The germline gives CDR1 KGHSH, CDR2 LQKENI. The CDR3 DNA is TGTGCCAGCTCAAGGGCAGGAGGTGAAGCTTTCTTT. This translates into CASSRAGGEAFF.

The chain is built from TRBV9 and TRBJ1-3, with 8 nucleotides matching TRBD1. CDR1 is SGDLS, CDR2 YYNGEE, per germline. Trimming cost V 5 bases and J 0 bases; bases outside gene matches: 10. The CDR3 runs to 17 residues. The CDR3: CASSSGQGESSGNTIYF. In DNA, the CDR3 is TGTGCCAGCAGTTCCGGACAGGGCGAAAGCTCTGGAAACACCATATATTTT.

The chain uses TRBV7-6 and TRBJ2-1; a possible D gene is TRBD1 (5 bases). Trimming took 0 bases from V and 0 from J, leaving 9 bases between them. Germline-derived CDR1 and CDR2 are SGHVS and FNYEAQ. CDR3 length equals 16 residues. CDR3 coding DNA: TGTGCCAGCAGCTTAGCGGGGCACAGCTCCTACAATGAGCAGTTCTTC. It specifies CASSLAGHSSYNEQFF.

The J gene is TRBJ1-5, the V gene TRBV29-1; a weak D match, TRBD1 (5 bases). V was pared by 3 bases and J by 3 bases, with 9 bases between. The CDR3 totals 13 residues. Germline loops: CDR1 SQVTM, CDR2 ANQGSEA. CDR3 bases: TGCAGCGTTGATCAGGGTCCCAATCAGCCCCAGCATTTT. Residues: CSVDQGPNQPQHF.

This clone was counted once. This sequence joins TRBV2 and TRBJ1-1, with a tentative D call TRBD1 (5 bases). Germline values: CDR1 SNHLY, CDR2 FYNNEI. The length of the CDR3 is 12 residues. Trimming removed 8 bases at V and 10 bases at J, with 17 bases between. CDR3 coding DNA: TGTGCCAGCGGGTGGTCAGGGCCGGGAGCTTTCTTT. Protein product: CASGWSGPGAFF.

J is TRBJ1-5 and V is TRBV19; TRBD1 matches 7 bases. The V and J ends lost 5 bases and 1 base, in that order; junction bases with no gene match: 5. CDR3 length equals 15 residues. Germline CDR1 is LNHDA and CDR2 is SQIVND (reference sequence). DNA of the CDR3: TGTGCCAGTAGTGCCCGGACAGGAAGCAATCAGCCCCAGCATTTT. Protein product: CASSARTGSNQPQHF.

The chain has TRBV5-5 and TRBJ2-5; D possibly corresponds to TRBD1 (6 bases). Germline CDR1 and CDR2: SGHKS and YYEKEE (reference sequence). CDR3 size: 14 residues. Trimming cost V 5 bases and J 0 bases, with 11 bases left between them. The CDR3 bases are TGTGCCAGCAGGGAGCGACAGGACCAAGAGACCCAGTACTTC. Amino acid sequence: CASRERQDQETQYF.

This rearrangement joins TRBV30 to TRBJ1-2; a possible D gene is TRBD1 (5 bases). The length of the CDR3 is 14 residues. CDR1 is GTSNPN and CDR2 is SVGIG in the germline V gene (reference sequence). The V end was cut by 2 bases, the J end by 2 bases, with 12 bases between. This chain's CDR3 is CAWSTTTANYGYTF. In DNA, the CDR3 is TGTGCCTGGAGTACAACGACAGCAAACTATGGCTACACCTTC.

The chain has TRBV9 and TRBJ1-2; 7 positions agree with TRBD1. V gave up 0 bases and J gave up 4 bases; unmatched junction bases: 9. The germline CDR1 and CDR2 sequences are SGDLS and YYNGEE. This CDR3 is 16 amino acids long. The CDR3 nucleotides are TGTGCCAGCAGCGTAGGCCCGGGTCAGGGGGGCTATGGCTACACCTTC. This sequence encodes CASSVGPGQGGYGYTF.

The chain links TRBV5-1 to TRBJ2-2, with TRBD1 as a possible D gene (6 bases). Germline CDR1 reads SGHRS; CDR2 reads YFSETQ. V lost 0 bases and J lost 6, with 12 bases in between. The CDR3 is 15 residues long. CDR3 region: CASSLEGVIAGELFF. The DNA of the CDR3 is TGCGCCAGCAGCTTGGAGGGGGTGATCGCCGGGGAGCTGTTTTTT.